This T cell receptor beta chain came from a study of blood T cell repertoires in COVID-19 (dated by TCRdb to 2020 to 2021). For the study in its entirety: Samples covering the acute and convalescent phases of COVID-19 were provided by collaborators in the United States, Italy and Spain. The material from the prospective study consisted of cDNA or gDNA derived from T cells, B-cell-depleted T cells, or PBMCs. Subjects who had been exposed to COVID-19, were actively infected with it, or had recovered from it provided the deeply sampled blood TCRbeta repertoires that made up the dataset. The repertoires were released in a freely available public database meant as a resource for research on the immune response to SARS-CoV-2. Samples came from the ongoing ImmuneRACE study (first 160 participants) plus 1,254 subjects from 6 global collaborators. A de-identified subject ID, COVID-19 status, age in years and sex were almost always included in the sample metadata. HLA class I and class II types, where available, came from metadata supplied by the sample provider rather than from assay-based typing.

Collaborating institutions collected whole blood in K2EDTA tubes following their own protocols. For TCRbeta analysis, collaborator samples were shipped as frozen whole blood, as isolated PBMCs, or as DNA extracted from either sample type. TCRbeta CDR3 regions were amplified from genomic DNA using the immunoSEQ Assay, a bias-controlled multiplex PCR. In the source study's methods: Within the assay, amplification of reference gene primers was used to estimate how many nucleated cells each sample contained. To quantify the absolute abundance of each unique TCRbeta CDR3 rearrangement, sequence reads were collapsed and filtered. For each sample, productive Simpson clonality was calculated as the square root of Simpson's diversity index over productive rearrangements. Sourced from immuneACCESS, this table was stored by TCRdb with only in-frame sequences that have V and J called. A share of the clones is absent; for the studies checked, an unresolved V gene accounts for under half, and the remainder has no known explanation. Clone size and the V and J calls come from that table; the DNA yielded D and trimming. The sample profile shows 30,000 to 35,000 clones; roughly 86% of them were found once. 44% of the sample comes from the top ten.

CDR1 and CDR2, per the germline V gene, are MDHEN and SYDVKM. Compared with germline, V lacks 6 bases and J lacks 6 bases; bases without a gene match: 10. CDR3 length: 14 amino acids, cysteine to phenylalanine. Only CDR3 DNA is held: 42 bases, read in frame from base 1. About this clone: This clone's antigen is unknown. Per-nucleotide qualities are absent, and no much larger clonotype sits a single base away.

The investigation overall reported the following: The amount of clinical and demographic metadata varied by source and participant and was provided uncurated.

This TCR came from a human donor in a cohort sampled during active COVID-19. The sequencing input was peripheral blood. The sequence is built from TRBV28 and TRBJ2-7, and TRBD2 aligns with 8 junction nucleotides. The bases read TGTGCCAGCAGCCACTGGCGGGGGGCGTTCGAGCAGTACTTC. The resulting protein is CASSHWRGAFEQYF.